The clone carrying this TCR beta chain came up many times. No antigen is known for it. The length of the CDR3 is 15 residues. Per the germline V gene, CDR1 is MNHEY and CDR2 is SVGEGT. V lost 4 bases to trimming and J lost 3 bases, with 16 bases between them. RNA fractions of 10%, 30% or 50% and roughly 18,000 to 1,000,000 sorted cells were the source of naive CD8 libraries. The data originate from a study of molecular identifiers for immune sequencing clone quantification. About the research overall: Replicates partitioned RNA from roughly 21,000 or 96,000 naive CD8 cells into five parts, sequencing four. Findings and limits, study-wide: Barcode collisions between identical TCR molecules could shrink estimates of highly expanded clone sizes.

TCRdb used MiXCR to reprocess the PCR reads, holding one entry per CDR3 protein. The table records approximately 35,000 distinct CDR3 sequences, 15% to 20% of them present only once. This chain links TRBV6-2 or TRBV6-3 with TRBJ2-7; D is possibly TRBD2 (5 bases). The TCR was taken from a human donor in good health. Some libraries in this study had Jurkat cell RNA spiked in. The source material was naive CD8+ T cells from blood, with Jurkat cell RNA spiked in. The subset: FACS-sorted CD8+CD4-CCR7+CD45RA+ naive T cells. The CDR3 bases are TGTGCCAGCAGTTCCACCGGGAATCCGGACTACGAGCAGTACTTC. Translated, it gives CASSSTGNPDYEQYF.